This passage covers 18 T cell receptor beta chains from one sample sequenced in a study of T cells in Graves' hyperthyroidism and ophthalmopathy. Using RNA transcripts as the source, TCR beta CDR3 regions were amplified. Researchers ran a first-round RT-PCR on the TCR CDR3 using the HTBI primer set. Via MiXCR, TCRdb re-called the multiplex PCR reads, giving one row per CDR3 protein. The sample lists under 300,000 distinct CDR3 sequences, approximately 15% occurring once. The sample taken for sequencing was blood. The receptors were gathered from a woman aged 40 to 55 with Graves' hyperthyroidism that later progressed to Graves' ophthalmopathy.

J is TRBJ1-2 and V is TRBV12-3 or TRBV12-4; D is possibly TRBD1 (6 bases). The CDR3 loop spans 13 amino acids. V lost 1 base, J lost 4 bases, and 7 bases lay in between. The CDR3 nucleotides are TGTGCCAGCAGTTTAGAACAGGGCTATGGCTACACCTTC. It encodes CASSLEQGYGYTF.

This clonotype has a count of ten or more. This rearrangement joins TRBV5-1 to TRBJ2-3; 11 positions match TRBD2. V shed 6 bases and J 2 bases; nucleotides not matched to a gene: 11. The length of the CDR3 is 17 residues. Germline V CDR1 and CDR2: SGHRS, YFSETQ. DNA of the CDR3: TGCGCCAGCAACAGGGTCCTAGCGGGAGGATTCACAGATACGCAGTATTTT. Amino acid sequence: CASNRVLAGGFTDTQYF.

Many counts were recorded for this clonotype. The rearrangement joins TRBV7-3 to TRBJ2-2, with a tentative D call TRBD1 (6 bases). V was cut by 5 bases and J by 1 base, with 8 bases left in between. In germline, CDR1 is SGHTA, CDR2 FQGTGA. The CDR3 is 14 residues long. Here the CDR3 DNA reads TGTGCCAGCAGCACGACAGGGAACACCGGGGAGCTGTTTTTT. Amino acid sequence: CASSTTGNTGELFF.

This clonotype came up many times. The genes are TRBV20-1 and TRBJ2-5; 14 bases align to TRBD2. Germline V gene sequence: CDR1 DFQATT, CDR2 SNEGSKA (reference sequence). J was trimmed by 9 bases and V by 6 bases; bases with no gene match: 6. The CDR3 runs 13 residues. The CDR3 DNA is TGCAGTGCAACGGGACTAGCGGGAGTGGCCCAGTACTTC. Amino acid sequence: CSATGLAGVAQYF.

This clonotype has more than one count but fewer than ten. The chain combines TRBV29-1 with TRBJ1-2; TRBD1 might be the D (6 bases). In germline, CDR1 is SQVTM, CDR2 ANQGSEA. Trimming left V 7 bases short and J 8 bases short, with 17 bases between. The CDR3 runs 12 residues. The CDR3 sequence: CSARGWDSGYTF. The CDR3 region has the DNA TGCAGCGCCAGGGGTTGGGATTCCGGCTACACCTTC.

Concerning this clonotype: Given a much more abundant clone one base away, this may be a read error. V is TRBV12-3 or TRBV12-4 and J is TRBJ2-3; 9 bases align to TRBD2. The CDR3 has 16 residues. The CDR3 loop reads CASRRTSVFGTDTEYF. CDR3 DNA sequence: TGTGCCAGCAGGCGGACTAGCGTCTTCGGCACAGATACGGAGTATTTT.

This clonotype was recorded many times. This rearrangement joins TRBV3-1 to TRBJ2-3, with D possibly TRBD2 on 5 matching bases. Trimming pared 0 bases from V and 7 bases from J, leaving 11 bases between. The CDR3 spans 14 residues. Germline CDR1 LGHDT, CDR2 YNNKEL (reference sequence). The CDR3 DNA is TGTGCCAGCAGCCAAGACTACGGGATAAATACGCAGTATTTT. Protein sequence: CASSQDYGINTQYF.

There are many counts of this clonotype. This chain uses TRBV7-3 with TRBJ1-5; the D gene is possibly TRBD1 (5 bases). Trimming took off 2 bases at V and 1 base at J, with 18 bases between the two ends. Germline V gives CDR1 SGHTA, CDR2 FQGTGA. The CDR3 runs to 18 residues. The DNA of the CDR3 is TGTGCCAGCAGCTTACCGCATGCATTGTGGGGGAGCAATCAGCCCCAGCATTTT. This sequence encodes CASSLPHALWGSNQPQHF.

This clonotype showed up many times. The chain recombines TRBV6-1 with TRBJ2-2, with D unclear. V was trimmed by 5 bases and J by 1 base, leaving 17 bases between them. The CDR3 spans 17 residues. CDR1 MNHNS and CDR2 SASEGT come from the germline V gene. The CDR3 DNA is TGTGCCAGCAGTACCCCCTACCGGGTTTGGAACACCGGGGAGCTGTTTTTT. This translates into CASSTPYRVWNTGELFF.

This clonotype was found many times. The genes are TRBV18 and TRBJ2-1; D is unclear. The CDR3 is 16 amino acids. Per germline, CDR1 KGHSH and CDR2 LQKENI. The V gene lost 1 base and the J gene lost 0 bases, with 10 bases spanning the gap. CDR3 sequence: CASSPRNHPSYNEQFF. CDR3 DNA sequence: TGTGCCAGCTCACCACGAAATCACCCCTCCTACAATGAGCAGTTCTTC.

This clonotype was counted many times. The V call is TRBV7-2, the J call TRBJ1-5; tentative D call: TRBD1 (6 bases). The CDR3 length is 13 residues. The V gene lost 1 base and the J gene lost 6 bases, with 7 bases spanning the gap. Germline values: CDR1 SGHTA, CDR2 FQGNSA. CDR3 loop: CASSLEGVQPQHF. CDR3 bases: TGTGCCAGCAGCTTAGAGGGGGTTCAGCCCCAGCATTTT.

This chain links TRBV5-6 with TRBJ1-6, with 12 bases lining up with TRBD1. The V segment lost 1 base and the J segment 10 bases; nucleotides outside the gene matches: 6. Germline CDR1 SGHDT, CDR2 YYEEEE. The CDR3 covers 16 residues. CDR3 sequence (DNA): TGTGCCAGCAGCTTGTGGGACAGGGGGCGGAGGTCACCCCTCCACTTT. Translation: CASSLWDRGRRSPLHF. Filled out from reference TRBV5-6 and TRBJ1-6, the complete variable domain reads DAGVTQSPTHLIKTRGQQVTLRCSPKSGHDTVSWYQQALGQGPQFIFQYYEEEERQRGNFPDRFSGHQFPNYSSELNVNALLLGDSALYLCASSLWDRGRRSPLHFGNGTRLTVT.

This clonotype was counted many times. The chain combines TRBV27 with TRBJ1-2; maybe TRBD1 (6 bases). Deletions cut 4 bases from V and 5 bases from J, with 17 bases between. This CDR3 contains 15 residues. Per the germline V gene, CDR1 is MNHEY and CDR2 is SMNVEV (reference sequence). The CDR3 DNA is TGTGCCAGCAGTTCAGCCACAGGGATTTGGTATGGCTACACCTTC. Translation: CASSSATGIWYGYTF.

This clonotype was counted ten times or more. The CDR3 loop reads CSVTGYTYEQYF. CDR3 DNA sequence: TGCAGCGTGACAGGGTATACCTACGAGCAGTACTTC. The chain combines TRBV29-1 with TRBJ2-7; 7 bases map to TRBD1. The CDR3 covers 12 residues. Germline V CDR1 and CDR2: SQVTM, ANQGSEA. After removal of 6 bases from V and 2 bases from J, the junction contained 4 bases not matched to a gene.

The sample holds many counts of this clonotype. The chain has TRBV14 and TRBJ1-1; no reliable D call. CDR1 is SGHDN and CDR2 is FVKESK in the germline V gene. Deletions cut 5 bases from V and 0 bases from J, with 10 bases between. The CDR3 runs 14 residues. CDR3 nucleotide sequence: TGTGCCAGCAGCGAGTGGACCGTGAACACTGAAGCTTTCTTT. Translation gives CASSEWTVNTEAFF.

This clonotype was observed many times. CDR3 DNA sequence: TGTGCCAGCAGCTTAAGCAGTCTTGGAGAGCAGTACTTC. As protein: CASSLSSLGEQYF. This chain connects TRBV7-9 to TRBJ2-7; D uncertain. This CDR3 region has 13 residues. The germline V and J ends were trimmed by 2 bases and 7 bases, with 12 bases remaining between them. Germline CDR1 SEHNR, CDR2 FQNEAQ (reference sequence).

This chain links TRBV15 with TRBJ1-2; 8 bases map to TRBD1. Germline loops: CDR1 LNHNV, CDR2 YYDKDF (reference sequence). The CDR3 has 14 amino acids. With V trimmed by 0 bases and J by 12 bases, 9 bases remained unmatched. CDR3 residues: CATSRDPKTGADTF. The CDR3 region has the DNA TGTGCCACCAGCAGAGACCCCAAGACAGGGGCCGACACCTTC.

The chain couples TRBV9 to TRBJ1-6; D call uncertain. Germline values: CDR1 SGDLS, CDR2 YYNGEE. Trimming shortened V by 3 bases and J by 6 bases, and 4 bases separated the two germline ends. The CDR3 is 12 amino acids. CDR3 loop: CASSDGNSPLHF. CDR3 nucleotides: TGTGCCAGCAGCGATGGTAATTCACCCCTCCACTTT.